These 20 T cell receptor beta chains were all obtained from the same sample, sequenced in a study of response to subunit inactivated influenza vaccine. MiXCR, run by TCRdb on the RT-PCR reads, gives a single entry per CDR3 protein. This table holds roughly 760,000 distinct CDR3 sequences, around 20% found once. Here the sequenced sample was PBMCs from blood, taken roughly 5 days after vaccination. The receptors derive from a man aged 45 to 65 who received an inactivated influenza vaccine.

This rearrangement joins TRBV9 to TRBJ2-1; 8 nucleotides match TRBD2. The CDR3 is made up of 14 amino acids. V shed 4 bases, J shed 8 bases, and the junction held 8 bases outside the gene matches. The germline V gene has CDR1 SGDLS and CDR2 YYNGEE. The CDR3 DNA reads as TGTGCCAGCAGCCCCCGGACTAGCAACGATGAGCAGTTCTTC. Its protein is CASSPRTSNDEQFF.

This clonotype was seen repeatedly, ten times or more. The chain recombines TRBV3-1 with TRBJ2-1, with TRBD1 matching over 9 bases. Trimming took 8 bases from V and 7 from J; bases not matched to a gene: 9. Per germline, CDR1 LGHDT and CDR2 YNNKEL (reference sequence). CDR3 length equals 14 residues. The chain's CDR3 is CASGQQGARNEQFF. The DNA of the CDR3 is TGTGCCAGCGGACAACAGGGGGCGAGGAATGAGCAGTTCTTC.

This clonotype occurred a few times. CDR3 sequence: CAISESSDPNTGELFF. The CDR3 DNA sequence: TGTGCCATCAGTGAGAGTTCCGATCCGAACACCGGGGAGCTGTTTTTT. V and J are TRBV10-3 and TRBJ2-2; D ambiguous. The CDR3 runs to 16 residues. The V gene's germline CDR1 is ENHRY and CDR2 SYGVKD. V was clipped by 2 bases and J by 0 bases, with 10 bases between them.

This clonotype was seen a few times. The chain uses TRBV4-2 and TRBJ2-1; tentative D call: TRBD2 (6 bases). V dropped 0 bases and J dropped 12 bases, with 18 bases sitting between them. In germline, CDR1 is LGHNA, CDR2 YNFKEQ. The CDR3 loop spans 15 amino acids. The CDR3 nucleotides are TGTGCCAGCAGCCAAGATGTGGCCCGGAGGGGTGGGCAGTTCTTC. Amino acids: CASSQDVARRGGQFF.

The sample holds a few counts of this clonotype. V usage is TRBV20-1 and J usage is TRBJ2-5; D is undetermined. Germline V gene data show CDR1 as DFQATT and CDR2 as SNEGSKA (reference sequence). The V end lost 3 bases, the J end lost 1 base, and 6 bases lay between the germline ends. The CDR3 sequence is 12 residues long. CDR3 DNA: TGCAGTGCTAGTAACGCCCAAGAGACCCAGTACTTC. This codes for CSASNAQETQYF.

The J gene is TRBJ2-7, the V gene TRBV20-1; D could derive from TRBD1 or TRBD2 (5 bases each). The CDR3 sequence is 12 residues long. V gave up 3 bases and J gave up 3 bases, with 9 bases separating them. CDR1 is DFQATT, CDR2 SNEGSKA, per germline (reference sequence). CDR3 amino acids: CSASGDLYEQYF. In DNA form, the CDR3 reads TGCAGTGCTAGCGGGGACCTCTACGAGCAGTACTTC.

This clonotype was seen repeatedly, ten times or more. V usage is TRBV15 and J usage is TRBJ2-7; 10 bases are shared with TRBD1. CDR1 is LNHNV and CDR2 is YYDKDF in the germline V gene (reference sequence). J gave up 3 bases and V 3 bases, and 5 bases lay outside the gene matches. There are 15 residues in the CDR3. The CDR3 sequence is CATSRYRDRGYEQYF. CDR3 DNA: TGTGCCACCAGCAGGTACCGGGACAGGGGCTACGAGCAGTACTTC.

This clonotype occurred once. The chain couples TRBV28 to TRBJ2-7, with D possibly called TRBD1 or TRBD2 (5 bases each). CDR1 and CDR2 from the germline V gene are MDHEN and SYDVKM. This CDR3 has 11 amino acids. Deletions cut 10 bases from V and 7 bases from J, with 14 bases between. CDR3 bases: TGTGCCACCTTCGGGACGGGAGAGCAGTACTTC. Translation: CATFGTGEQYF.

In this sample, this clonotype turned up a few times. CDR3 sequence: CSARPTGGNYGYTF. The DNA of the CDR3 is TGCAGTGCTAGACCCACCGGGGGTAACTATGGCTACACCTTC. This sequence joins TRBV20-1 and TRBJ1-2, with a weak D call TRBD1 (5 bases). Trimming shortened V by 2 bases and J by 1 base, and 11 bases separated the two germline ends. The CDR3 covers 14 residues. The germline CDR1 and CDR2 sequences are DFQATT and SNEGSKA (reference sequence).

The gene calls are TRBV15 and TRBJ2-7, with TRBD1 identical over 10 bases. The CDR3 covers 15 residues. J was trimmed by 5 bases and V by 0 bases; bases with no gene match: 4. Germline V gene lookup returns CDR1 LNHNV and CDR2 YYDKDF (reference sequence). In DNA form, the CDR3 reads TGTGCCACCAGCAGAGAAGGGACAGGGGACCACGAGCAGTACTTC. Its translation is CATSREGTGDHEQYF.

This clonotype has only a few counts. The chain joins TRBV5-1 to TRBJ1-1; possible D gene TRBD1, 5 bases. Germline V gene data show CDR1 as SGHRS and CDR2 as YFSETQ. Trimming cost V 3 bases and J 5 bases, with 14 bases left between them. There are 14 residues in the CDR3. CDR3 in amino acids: CASSSGTGRTEAFF. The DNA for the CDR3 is TGCGCCAGCAGCTCCGGGACGGGACGAACTGAAGCTTTCTTT.

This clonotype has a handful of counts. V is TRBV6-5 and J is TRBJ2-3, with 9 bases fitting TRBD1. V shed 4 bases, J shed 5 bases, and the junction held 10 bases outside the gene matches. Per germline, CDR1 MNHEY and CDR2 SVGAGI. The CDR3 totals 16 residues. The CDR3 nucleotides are TGTGCCAGCAGTTGGGGGGGACAGGGTCGTGGAGATACGCAGTATTTT. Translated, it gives CASSWGGQGRGDTQYF.

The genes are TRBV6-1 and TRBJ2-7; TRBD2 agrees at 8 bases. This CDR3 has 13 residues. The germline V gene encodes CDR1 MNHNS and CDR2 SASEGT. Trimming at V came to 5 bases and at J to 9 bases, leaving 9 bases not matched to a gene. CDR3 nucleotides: TGTGCCAGCAGTAAGGGGGTAGCGGGATTGCAGTACTTC. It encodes CASSKGVAGLQYF.

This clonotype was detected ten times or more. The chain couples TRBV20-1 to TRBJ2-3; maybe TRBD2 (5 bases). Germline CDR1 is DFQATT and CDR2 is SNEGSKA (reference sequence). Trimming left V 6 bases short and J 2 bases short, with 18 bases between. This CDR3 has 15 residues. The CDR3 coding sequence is TGCAGTGCCAGCGCTAGCTTAGGTGACACAGATACGCAGTATTTT. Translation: CSASASLGDTDTQYF.

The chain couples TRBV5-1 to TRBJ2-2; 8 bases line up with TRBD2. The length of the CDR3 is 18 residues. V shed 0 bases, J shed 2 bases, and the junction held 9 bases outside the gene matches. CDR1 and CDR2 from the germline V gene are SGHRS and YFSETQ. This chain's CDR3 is CASSLVRRTSSNTGELFF. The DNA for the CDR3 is TGCGCCAGCAGCTTGGTTAGACGGACTAGCAGCAACACCGGGGAGCTGTTTTTT. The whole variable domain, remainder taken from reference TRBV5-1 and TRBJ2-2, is KAGVTQTPRYLIKTRGQQVTLSCSPISGHRSVSWYQQTPGQGLQFLFEYFSETQRNKGNFPGRFSGRQFSNSRSEMNVSTLELGDSALYLCASSLVRRTSSNTGELFFGEGSRLTVL.

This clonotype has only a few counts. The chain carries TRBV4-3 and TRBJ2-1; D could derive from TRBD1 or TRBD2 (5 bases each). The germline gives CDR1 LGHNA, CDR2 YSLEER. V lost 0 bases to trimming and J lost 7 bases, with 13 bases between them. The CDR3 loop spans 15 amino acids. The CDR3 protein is CASSQDRGLGNEQFF. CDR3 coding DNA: TGCGCCAGCAGCCAAGATCGGGGCCTGGGTAATGAGCAGTTCTTC.

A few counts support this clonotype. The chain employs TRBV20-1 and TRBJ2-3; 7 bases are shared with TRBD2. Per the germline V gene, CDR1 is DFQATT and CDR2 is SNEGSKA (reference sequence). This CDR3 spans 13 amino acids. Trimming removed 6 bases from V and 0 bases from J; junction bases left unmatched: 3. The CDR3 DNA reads TGCAGTGCATGGGGAGGGAGCACAGATACGCAGTATTTT. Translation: CSAWGGSTDTQYF.

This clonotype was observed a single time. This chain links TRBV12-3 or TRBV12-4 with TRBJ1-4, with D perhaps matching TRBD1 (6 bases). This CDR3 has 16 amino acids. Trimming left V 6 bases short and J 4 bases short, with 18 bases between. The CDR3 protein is CASSGQLGLGNEKLFF. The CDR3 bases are TGTGCCAGCAGCGGACAGTTAGGCCTGGGTAATGAAAAACTGTTTTTT.

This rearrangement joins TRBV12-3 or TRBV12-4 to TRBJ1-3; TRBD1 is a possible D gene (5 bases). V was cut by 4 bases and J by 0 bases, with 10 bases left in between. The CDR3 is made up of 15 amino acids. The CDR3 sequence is CASSSQGYSGNTIYF. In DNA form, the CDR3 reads TGTGCCAGCAGTTCCCAGGGATACTCTGGAAACACCATATATTTT.

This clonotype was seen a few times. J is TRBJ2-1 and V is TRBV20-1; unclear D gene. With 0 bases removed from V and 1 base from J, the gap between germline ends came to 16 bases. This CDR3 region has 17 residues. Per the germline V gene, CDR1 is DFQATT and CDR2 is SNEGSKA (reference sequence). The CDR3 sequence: CSARDPLAPVSYNEQFF. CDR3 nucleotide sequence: TGCAGTGCTAGAGATCCTCTGGCCCCCGTTTCCTACAATGAGCAGTTCTTC.